These 20 T cell receptor beta chains were sequenced from one sample in a study of T cell responses to AZD1222 COVID-19 vaccine. The table came from immunoSEQ multiplex PCR; TCRdb's copy has only in-frame clones and leaves some out. The sample has tens of thousands of clones; 85% to 90% are singletons. The source material was peripheral blood, sampled 28 days after the second AZD1222 dose. These receptor sequences come from an adult who received the AZD1222 COVID-19 vaccine.

A few counts support this clone. V is TRBV19 and J is TRBJ2-1, with 9 positions matching TRBD2. This CDR3 is 16 amino acids long. V gave up 5 bases and J gave up 6 bases; unmatched junction bases: 11. From germline, CDR1 is LNHDA and CDR2 SQIVND (reference sequence). The CDR3 DNA reads as TGTGCCAGTAGTGACAGGGCTAGCGGGATCGGCAATGAGCAGTTCTTC. It codes for CASSDRASGIGNEQFF.

This chain links TRBV29-1 with TRBJ1-1; 7 bases line up with TRBD1. The CDR3 runs to 13 residues. The junction had 4 bases not matched to a gene; V was cut back by 4 bases and J by 2 bases. CDR1 SQVTM and CDR2 ANQGSEA come from the germline V gene. The CDR3 spells CSVGTGANTEAFF. DNA of the CDR3: TGCAGCGTTGGTACAGGGGCTAACACTGAAGCTTTCTTT.

This chain uses TRBV29-1 with TRBJ2-1, with D perhaps TRBD1 or TRBD2 (5 bases each). Trimming took off 6 bases at V and 1 base at J, with 10 bases between the two ends. CDR1 and CDR2 (germline): SQVTM, ANQGSEA. CDR3 length: 13 amino acids. DNA of the CDR3: TGCAGCGTGAGGGGTCCGTCCTACAATGAGCAGTTCTTC. Residues: CSVRGPSYNEQFF.

This chain links TRBV10-3 with TRBJ2-5, with D maybe TRBD2 (6 bases). The CDR3 runs 14 residues. Germline assignment: CDR1 ENHRY and CDR2 SYGVKD. Trimming cost V 3 bases and J 8 bases, with 16 bases left between them. As DNA, the CDR3 is TGTGCCATCAGTGACCAGGGAGGCGACAGCACCCAGTACTTC. The encoded protein is CAISDQGGDSTQYF.

The chain has TRBV30 and TRBJ1-1; D not certain. CDR1 is GTSNPN and CDR2 is SVGIG in the germline V gene (reference sequence). V was shortened by 0 bases and J by 10 bases, with 15 bases between the two germline ends. The CDR3 is made up of 13 amino acids. CDR3 region: CAWSVRTDLGAFF. In DNA, the CDR3 is TGTGCCTGGAGTGTACGAACAGATCTCGGAGCTTTCTTT.

V usage is TRBV7-8 and J usage is TRBJ1-2, with 7 bases identical to TRBD1. The CDR3 runs 15 residues. V was clipped by 1 base and J by 4 bases; unmatched bases: 6. Germline CDR1 SGHVS, CDR2 FQNEAQ. The CDR3 spells CASSLGAGGLYGYTF. CDR3 nucleotide sequence: TGTGCCAGCAGCTTAGGGGCAGGGGGACTCTATGGCTACACCTTC.

V is TRBV15 and J is TRBJ2-5; D assignment may be TRBD1 or TRBD2 (5 bases each). CDR3 length: 15 amino acids. V was pared by 4 bases and J by 4 bases, with 16 bases between. Germline values: CDR1 LNHNV, CDR2 YYDKDF (reference sequence). Here the CDR3 DNA reads TGTGCCACCAGCATGATCAACGGGGCGGGAGAGACCCAGTACTTC. Translated, it gives CATSMINGAGETQYF.

This clone showed up just a few times. The genes are TRBV29-1 and TRBJ1-2, with a weak D call TRBD1 (5 bases). V lost 7 bases and J 3 bases, leaving 15 bases between the germline ends. Germline loops: CDR1 SQVTM, CDR2 ANQGSEA. The CDR3 runs to 13 residues. The chain's CDR3 is CSATGGVDYGYTF. CDR3 sequence (DNA): TGCAGCGCCACGGGGGGGGTCGACTATGGCTACACCTTC.

This clone occurred a few times. The V and J genes are TRBV7-9 and TRBJ1-2, with TRBD1 identical over 8 bases. The germline V gene encodes CDR1 SEHNR and CDR2 FQNEAQ (reference sequence). This CDR3 contains 15 residues. Trimming took 1 base from V and 6 from J; bases not matched to a gene: 7. CDR3: CASSLGTGYANGYTF. The CDR3 DNA reads as TGTGCCAGCAGCTTAGGGACAGGGTATGCCAATGGCTACACCTTC.

This rearrangement joins TRBV5-6 to TRBJ1-1; D is unresolved. CDR1 is SGHDT, CDR2 YYEEEE, per germline. The CDR3 is 13 residues long. Trimming shortened V by 4 bases and J by 6 bases, and 13 bases separated the two germline ends. The CDR3 protein is CASSLGFRAEAFF. The CDR3 nucleotides are TGTGCCAGCAGCCTGGGTTTTAGGGCTGAAGCTTTCTTT.

This rearrangement joins TRBV3-1 (or the pseudogene TRBV3-2) to TRBJ1-3, with D possibly being TRBD1 (6 bases). The germline V gene encodes CDR1 LGHDT and CDR2 YNNKEL (reference sequence). The CDR3 spans 15 residues. Deletions cut 4 bases from V and 4 bases from J, with 14 bases between. The CDR3 bases are TGTGCCAGCAGCCCTTACAGGGTTCTGGGAAACACCATATATTTT. This translates into CASSPYRVLGNTIYF.

V and J are TRBV5-4 and TRBJ1-4, with D maybe TRBD1 (6 bases). The CDR3 runs 17 residues. Germline-derived CDR1 and CDR2 are SGHNT and YYREEE (reference sequence). V dropped 0 bases and J dropped 5 bases, with 17 bases sitting between them. This CDR3 is CASSLGAGASGNEKLFF. The DNA of the CDR3 is TGTGCCAGCAGCTTGGGGGCAGGGGCATCGGGGAATGAAAAACTGTTTTTT.

The chain links TRBV10-3 to TRBJ1-3; D not resolved. The CDR3 is 16 amino acids. Between the trimmed V and J ends, which lost 0 bases and 0 bases, there was a span of 9 bases. Looked up from germline, CDR1 is ENHRY and CDR2 is SYGVKD. The CDR3 DNA sequence: TGTGCCATCAGTGAGTCATTAGCCAGCTCTGGAAACACCATATATTTT. Its protein product is CAISESLASSGNTIYF.

The chain couples TRBV11-2 to TRBJ2-5, with D tentatively TRBD1 or TRBD2 (5 bases each). The CDR3 is 16 amino acids. Trimming pared 0 bases from V and 4 bases from J, leaving 15 bases between. Germline V gene lookup returns CDR1 SGHAT and CDR2 FQNNGV. The CDR3 DNA follows: TGTGCCAGCAGCTTAGATGGGGGTGCCCGGAGAGAGACCCAGTACTTC. This translates into CASSLDGGARRETQYF.

CDR3 residues: CASSQGARFTDTQYF. The CDR3 nucleotides read TGTGCCAGCAGCCAGGGGGCACGCTTCACAGATACGCAGTATTTT. The chain couples TRBV6-5 to TRBJ2-3; 8 bases match TRBD1. Trimming at V came to 6 bases and at J to 2 bases, leaving 7 bases not matched to a gene. Per the germline V gene, CDR1 is MNHEY and CDR2 is SVGAGI. CDR3 length: 15 residues.

The CDR3 loop is CASRDHRGRSGNTIYF. The CDR3 nucleotides are TGTGCCAGTAGGGACCACAGGGGGAGGTCTGGAAACACCATATATTTT. V usage is TRBV19 and J usage is TRBJ1-3, with TRBD1 matching over 8 bases. V shed 6 bases and J 1 base; nucleotides not matched to a gene: 8. The CDR3 contains 16 residues. Germline CDR1 LNHDA, CDR2 SQIVND (reference sequence).

In regard to this clone: Other nucleotide sequences in the sample specify the same CDR3. The chain carries TRBV19 and TRBJ1-5, with TRBD1 matching 7 bases. Trimming at V came to 3 bases and at J to 7 bases, leaving 9 bases not matched to a gene. Germline CDR1 reads LNHDA; CDR2 reads SQIVND (reference sequence). The CDR3 runs 15 residues. The CDR3 reads CASSIVPGGRQPQHF. In DNA, the CDR3 is TGTGCCAGTAGTATTGTACCAGGGGGGCGGCAGCCCCAGCATTTT. The whole variable domain, remainder taken from reference TRBV19 and TRBJ1-5, is DGGITQSPKYLFRKEGQNVTLSCEQNLNHDAMYWYRQDPGQGLRLIYYSQIVNDFQKGDIAEGYSVSREKKESFPLTVTSAQKNPTAFYLCASSIVPGGRQPQHFGDGTRLSIL.

This clone has more than one count but fewer than ten. The gene calls are TRBV5-1 and TRBJ1-5; D not resolved. From germline, CDR1 is SGHRS and CDR2 YFSETQ. The CDR3 sequence is 15 residues long. Trimming took 0 bases from V and 0 from J, leaving 7 bases between them. CDR3 amino acids: CASSLETYSNQPQHF. In nucleotides, the CDR3 is TGCGCCAGCAGCTTGGAGACTTATAGCAATCAGCCCCAGCATTTT.

A few counts support this clone. The V and J genes are TRBV3-1 (or the pseudogene TRBV3-2) and TRBJ2-2; 9 bases align to TRBD2. The CDR3 consists of 18 residues. Germline values: CDR1 LGHDT, CDR2 YNNKEL (reference sequence). J lost 5 bases, V lost 1 base, and 11 bases had no gene match. CDR3 region: CASSQAFPGLAGTGELFF. The CDR3, as DNA: TGTGCCAGCAGCCAAGCCTTCCCGGGACTAGCCGGAACCGGGGAGCTGTTTTTT.

The rearrangement uses TRBV12-3 or TRBV12-4 and TRBJ2-1; no reliable D call. The germline V and J ends were trimmed by 1 base and 3 bases, with 4 bases remaining between them. The CDR3 consists of 13 residues. CDR3 sequence reads: CASSLEYYNEQFF. The DNA for the CDR3 is TGTGCCAGCAGTTTAGAATACTACAATGAGCAGTTCTTC.